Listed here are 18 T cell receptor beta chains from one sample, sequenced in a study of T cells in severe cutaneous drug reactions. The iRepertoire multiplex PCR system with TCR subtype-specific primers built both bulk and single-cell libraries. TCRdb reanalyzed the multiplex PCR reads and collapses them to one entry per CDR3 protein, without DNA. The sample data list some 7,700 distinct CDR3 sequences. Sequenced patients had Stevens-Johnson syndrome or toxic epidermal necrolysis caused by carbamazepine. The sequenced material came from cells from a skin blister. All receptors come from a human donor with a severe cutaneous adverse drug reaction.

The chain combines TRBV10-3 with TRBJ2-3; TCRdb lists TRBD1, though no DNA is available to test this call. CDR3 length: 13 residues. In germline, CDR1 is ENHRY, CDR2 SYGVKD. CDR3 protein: CAITGDLTDTQYF.

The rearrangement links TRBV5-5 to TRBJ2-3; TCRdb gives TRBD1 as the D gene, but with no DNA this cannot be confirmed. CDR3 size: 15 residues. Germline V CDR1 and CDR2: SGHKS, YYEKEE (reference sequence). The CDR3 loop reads CASSLEGKGADTQYF.

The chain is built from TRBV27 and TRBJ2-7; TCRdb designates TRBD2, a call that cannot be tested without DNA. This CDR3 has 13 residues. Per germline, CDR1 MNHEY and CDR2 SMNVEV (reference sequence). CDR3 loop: CASSLQGRYEQYF.

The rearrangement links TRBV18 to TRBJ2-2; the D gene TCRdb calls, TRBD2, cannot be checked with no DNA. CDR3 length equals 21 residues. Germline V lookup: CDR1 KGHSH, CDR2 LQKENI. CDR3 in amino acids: CASSRTFPTGTSGQNTGELFF. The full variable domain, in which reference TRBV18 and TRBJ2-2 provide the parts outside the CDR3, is NAGVMQNPRHLVRRRGQEARLRCSPMKGHSHVYWYRQLPEEGLKFMVYLQKENIIDESGMPKERFSAEFPKEGPSILRIQQVVRGDSAAYFCASSRTFPTGTSGQNTGELFFGEGSRLTVL.

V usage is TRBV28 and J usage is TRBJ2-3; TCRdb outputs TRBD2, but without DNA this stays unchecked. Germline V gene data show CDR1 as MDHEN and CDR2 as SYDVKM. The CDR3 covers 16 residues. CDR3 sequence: CASSTNRGFGVDTQYF.

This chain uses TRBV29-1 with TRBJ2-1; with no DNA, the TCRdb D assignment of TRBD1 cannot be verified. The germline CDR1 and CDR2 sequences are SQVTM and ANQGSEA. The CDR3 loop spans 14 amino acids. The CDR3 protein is CSVVGGLSYNEQFF.

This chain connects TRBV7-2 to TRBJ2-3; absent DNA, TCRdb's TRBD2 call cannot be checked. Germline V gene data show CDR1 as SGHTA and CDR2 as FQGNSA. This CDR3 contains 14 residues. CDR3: CASSFLSLTDTQYF. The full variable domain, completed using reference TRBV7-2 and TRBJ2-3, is GAGVSQSPSNKVTEKGKDVELRCDPISGHTALYWYRQSLGQGLEFLIYFQGNSAPDKSGLPSDRFSAERTGGSVSTLTIQRTQQEDSAVYLCASSFLSLTDTQYFGPGTRLTVL.

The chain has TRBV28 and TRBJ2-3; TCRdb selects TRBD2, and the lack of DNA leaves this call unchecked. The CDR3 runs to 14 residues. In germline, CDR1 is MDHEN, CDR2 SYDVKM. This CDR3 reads CASSLQGRTDTQYF.

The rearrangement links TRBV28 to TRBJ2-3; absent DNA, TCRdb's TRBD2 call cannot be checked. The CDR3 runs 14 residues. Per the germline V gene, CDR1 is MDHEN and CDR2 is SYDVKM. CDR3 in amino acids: CASSWKAIVDTQYF. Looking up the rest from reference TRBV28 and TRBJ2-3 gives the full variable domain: DVKVTQSSRYLVKRTGEKVFLECVQDMDHENMFWYRQDPGLGLRLIYFSYDVKMKEKGDIPEGYSVSREKKERFSLILESASTNQTSMYLCASSWKAIVDTQYFGPGTRLTVL.

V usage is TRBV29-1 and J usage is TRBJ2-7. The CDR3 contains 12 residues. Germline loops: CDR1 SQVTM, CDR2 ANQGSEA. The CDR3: CSVAQPTYEQYF.

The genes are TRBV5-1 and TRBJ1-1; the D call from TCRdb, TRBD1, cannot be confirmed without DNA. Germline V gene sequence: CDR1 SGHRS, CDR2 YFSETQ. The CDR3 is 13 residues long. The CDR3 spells CASSSLTGPEAFF.

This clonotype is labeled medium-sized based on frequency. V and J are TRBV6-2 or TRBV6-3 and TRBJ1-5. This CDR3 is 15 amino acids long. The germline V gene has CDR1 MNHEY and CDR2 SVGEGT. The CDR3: CASTQPWTGSGPQHF.

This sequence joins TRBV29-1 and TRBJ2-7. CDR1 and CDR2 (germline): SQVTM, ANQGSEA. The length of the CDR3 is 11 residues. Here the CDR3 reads CSVLSSYEQYF.

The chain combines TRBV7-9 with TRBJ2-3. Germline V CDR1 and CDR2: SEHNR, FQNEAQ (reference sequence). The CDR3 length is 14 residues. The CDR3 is CASSFTVNTDTQYF.

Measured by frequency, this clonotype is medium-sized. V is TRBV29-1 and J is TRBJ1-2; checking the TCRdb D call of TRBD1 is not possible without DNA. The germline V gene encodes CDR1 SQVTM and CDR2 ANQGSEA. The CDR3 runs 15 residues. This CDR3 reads CSVEGPWDREDGYTF.

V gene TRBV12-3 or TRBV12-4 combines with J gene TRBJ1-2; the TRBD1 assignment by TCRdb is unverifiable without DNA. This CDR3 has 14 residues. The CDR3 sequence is CASSLGTGAYGYTF.

The CDR3 protein is CASSLSRETEAFF. The chain has TRBV28 and TRBJ1-1. Germline values: CDR1 MDHEN, CDR2 SYDVKM. This CDR3 has 13 amino acids.

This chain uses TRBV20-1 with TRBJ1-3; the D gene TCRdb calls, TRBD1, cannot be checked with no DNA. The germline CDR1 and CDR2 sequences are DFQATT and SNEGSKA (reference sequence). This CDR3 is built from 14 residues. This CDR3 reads CSATYGGTGNTIYF.